This T cell receptor (beta chain) was identified during a study of CD8+CD57+ T cells in acquired aplastic anemia. In the study overall: DNA recovered from sorted CD4+ and CD8+ cells had a mean of approximately 3.5 ug. Study-level findings and limits: Patients and controls shared 25 to 35 CD8+ CDR3 sequences, which appeared highly expressed in patients and within their immunodominant clones.

Both TCR beta VDJ combination and CDR3 sequence profiling were carried out. Genomic DNA was the template for this profiling. MiXCR, applied by TCRdb to the reads, yields one record per CDR3 protein. Of about 220,000 distinct CDR3 sequences in the sample, 30% to 40% were seen once. Comment on this clonotype: Its target is not known. This could be a read error, since a much larger clone is one nucleotide away.

V shed 4 bases, J shed 7 bases, and the junction held 0 bases outside the gene matches. Germline CDR1 is SGDLS and CDR2 is YYNGEE. The CDR3 extends over 11 amino acids. The specimen was sorted CD4+, CD8+, or CD8+CD57+ T cells (not recorded which) from PBMCs. The chain employs TRBV9 and TRBJ2-5, with 8 bases fitting TRBD2. The origin of this receptor is a human donor in good health, serving as a control. CDR3 loop: CASSRGGTQYF. In DNA, the CDR3 is TGTGCCAGCAGCCGGGGGGGGACCCAGTACTTC.